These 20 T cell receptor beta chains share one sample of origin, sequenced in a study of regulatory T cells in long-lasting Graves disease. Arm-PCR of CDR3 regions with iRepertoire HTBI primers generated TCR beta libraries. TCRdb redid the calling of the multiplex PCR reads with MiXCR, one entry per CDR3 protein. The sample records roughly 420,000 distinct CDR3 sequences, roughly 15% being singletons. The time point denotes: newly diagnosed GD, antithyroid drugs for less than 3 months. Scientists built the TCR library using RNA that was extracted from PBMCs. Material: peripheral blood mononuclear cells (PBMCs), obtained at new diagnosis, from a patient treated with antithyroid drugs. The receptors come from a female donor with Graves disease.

This CDR3 is CATSDIRTSGSTDTQYF. CDR3 DNA sequence: TGTGCCACCAGTGATATTCGGACTAGCGGGAGCACAGATACGCAGTATTTT. V is TRBV24-1 and J is TRBJ2-3; 11 bases match TRBD2. CDR1 and CDR2 (germline): KGHDR, SFDVKD. Germline trimming cut 3 bases from V and 0 bases from J; bases unmatched to any gene: 4. CDR3 size: 17 residues.

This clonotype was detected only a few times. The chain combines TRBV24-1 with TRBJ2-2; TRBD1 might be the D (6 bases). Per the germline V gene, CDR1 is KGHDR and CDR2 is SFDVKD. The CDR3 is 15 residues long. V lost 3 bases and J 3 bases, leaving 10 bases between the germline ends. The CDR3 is CATSDGGRDTGELFF. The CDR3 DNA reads TGTGCCACCAGTGATGGGGGCCGGGACACCGGGGAGCTGTTTTTT.

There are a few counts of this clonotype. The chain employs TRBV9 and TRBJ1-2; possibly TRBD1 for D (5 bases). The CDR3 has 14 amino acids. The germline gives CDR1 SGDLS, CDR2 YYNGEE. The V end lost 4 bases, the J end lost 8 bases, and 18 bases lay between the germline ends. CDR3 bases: TGTGCCAGCAGCTCCTCCCGGGGGGTGGGGGGCTACACCTTC. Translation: CASSSSRGVGGYTF. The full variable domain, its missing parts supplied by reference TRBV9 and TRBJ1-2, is DSGVTQTPKHLITATGQRVTLRCSPRSGDLSVYWYQQSLDQGLQFLIQYYNGEERAKGNILERFSAQQFPDLHSELNLSSLELGDSALYFCASSSSRGVGGYTFGSGTRLTVV.

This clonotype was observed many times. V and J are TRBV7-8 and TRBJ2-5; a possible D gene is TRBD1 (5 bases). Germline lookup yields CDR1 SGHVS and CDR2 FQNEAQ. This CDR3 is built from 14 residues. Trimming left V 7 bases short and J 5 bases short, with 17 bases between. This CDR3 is CASTTRLGLETQYF. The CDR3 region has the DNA TGTGCCAGCACCACCAGACTGGGGCTGGAGACCCAGTACTTC.

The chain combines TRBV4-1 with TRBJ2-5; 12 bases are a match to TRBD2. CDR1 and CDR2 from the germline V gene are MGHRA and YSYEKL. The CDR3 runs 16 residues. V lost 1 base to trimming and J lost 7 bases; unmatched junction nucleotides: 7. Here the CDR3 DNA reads TGCGCCAGCAGCCAAGCCGCGACTAGCGGGGGAAGGACCCAGTACTTC. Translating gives CASSQAATSGGRTQYF.

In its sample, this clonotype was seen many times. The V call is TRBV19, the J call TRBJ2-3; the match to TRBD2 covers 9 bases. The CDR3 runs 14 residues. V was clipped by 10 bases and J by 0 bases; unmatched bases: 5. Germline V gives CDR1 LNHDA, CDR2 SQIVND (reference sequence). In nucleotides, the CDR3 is TGTGCCACTCGACTAGCGGCGAGCACAGATACGCAGTATTTT. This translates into CATRLAASTDTQYF.

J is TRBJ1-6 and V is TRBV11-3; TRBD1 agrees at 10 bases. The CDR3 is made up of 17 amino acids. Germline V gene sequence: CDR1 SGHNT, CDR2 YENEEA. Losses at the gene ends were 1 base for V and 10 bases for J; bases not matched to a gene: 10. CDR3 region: CASSLAQGQGRASPLHF. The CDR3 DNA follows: TGTGCCAGCAGCTTAGCCCAGGGACAGGGGCGCGCCTCACCCCTCCACTTT.

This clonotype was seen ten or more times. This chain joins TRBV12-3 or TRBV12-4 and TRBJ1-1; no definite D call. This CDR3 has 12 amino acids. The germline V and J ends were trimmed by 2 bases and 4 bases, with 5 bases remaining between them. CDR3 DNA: TGTGCCAGCAGTTTAAGGGCCACTGAAGCTTTCTTT. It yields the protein CASSLRATEAFF.

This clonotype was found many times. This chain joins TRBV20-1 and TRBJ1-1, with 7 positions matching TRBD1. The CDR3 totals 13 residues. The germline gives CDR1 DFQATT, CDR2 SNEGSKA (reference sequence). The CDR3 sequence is CIQTGTVNTEAFF. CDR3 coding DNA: TGCATTCAAACCGGGACAGTGAACACTGAAGCTTTCTTT.

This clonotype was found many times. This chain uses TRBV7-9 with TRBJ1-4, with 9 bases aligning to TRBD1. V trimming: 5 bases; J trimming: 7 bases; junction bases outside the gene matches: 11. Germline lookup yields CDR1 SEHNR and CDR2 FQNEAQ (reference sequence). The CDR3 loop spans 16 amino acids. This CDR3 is CASSPARQGVVEKLFF. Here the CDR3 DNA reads TGTGCCAGCAGCCCTGCTAGACAGGGGGTGGTTGAAAAACTGTTTTTT.

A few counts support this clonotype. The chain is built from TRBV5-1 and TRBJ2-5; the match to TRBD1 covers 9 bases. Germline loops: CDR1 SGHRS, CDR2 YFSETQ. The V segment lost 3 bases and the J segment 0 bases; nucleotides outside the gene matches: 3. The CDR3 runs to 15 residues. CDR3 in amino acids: CASSYGTGYQETQYF. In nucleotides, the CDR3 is TGCGCCAGCAGCTACGGGACAGGGTACCAAGAGACCCAGTACTTC.

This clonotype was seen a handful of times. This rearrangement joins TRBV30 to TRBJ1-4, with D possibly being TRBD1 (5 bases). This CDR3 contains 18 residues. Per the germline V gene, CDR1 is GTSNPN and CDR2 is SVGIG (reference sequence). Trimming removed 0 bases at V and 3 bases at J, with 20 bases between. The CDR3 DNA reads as TGTGCCTGGAGTGTAGTCGGGGACTACCTACAACCTAATGAAAAACTGTTTTTT. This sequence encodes CAWSVVGDYLQPNEKLFF.

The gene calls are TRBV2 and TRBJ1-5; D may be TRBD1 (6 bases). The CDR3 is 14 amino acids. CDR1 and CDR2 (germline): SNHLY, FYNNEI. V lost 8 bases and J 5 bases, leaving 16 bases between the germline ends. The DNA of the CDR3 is TGTGCCAGCGTAGAACAGGGTCTCCATCAGCCCCAGCATTTT. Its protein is CASVEQGLHQPQHF.

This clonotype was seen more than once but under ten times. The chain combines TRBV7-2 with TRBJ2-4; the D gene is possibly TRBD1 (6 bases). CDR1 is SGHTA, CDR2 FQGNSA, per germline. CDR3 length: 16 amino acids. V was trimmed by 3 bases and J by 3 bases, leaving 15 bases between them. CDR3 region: CASSFKSGAHKNIQYF. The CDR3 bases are TGTGCCAGCAGCTTTAAGTCAGGGGCTCACAAAAACATTCAGTACTTC.

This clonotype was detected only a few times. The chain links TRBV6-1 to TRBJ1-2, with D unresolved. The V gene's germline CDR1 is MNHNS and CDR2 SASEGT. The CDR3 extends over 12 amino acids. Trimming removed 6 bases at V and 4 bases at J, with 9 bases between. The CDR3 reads CASREGPYGYTF. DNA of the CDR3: TGTGCCAGCAGAGAGGGTCCCTATGGCTACACCTTC.

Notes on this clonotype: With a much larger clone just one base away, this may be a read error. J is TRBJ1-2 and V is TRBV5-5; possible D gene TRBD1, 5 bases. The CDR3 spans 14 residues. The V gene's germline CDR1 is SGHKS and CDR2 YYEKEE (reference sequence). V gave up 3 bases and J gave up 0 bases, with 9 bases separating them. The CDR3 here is CASSSGTTNYGYTF. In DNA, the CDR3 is TGTGCCAGCAGCTCCGGGACCACTAACTATGGCTACACCTTC.

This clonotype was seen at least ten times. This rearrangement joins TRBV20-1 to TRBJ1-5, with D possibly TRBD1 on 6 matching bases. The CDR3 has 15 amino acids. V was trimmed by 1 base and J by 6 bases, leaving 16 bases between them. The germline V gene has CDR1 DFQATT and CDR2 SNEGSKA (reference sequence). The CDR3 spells CSARGGRGGVQPQHF. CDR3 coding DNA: TGCAGTGCTAGAGGGGGGCGAGGGGGAGTTCAGCCCCAGCATTTT.

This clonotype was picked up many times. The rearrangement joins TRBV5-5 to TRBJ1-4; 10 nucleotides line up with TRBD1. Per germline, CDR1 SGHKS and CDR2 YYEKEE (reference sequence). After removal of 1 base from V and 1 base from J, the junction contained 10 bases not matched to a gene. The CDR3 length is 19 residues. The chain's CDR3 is CASSLSSAGQGVTNEKLFF. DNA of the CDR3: TGTGCCAGCAGCTTGTCTTCGGCAGGACAGGGGGTAACTAATGAAAAACTGTTTTTT.

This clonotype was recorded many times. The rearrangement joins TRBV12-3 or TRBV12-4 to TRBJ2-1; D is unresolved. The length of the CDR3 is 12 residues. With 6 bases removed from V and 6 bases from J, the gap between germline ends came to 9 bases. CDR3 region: CASSLDGNEQFF. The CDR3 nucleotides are TGTGCCAGCAGCCTCGATGGCAATGAGCAGTTCTTC.

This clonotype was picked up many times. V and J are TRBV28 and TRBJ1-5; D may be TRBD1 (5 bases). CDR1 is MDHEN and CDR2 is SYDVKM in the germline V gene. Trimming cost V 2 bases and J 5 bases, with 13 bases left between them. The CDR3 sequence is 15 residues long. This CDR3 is CASSLLEEGDQPQHF. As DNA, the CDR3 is TGTGCCAGCAGTTTACTTGAGGAAGGGGATCAGCCCCAGCATTTT.